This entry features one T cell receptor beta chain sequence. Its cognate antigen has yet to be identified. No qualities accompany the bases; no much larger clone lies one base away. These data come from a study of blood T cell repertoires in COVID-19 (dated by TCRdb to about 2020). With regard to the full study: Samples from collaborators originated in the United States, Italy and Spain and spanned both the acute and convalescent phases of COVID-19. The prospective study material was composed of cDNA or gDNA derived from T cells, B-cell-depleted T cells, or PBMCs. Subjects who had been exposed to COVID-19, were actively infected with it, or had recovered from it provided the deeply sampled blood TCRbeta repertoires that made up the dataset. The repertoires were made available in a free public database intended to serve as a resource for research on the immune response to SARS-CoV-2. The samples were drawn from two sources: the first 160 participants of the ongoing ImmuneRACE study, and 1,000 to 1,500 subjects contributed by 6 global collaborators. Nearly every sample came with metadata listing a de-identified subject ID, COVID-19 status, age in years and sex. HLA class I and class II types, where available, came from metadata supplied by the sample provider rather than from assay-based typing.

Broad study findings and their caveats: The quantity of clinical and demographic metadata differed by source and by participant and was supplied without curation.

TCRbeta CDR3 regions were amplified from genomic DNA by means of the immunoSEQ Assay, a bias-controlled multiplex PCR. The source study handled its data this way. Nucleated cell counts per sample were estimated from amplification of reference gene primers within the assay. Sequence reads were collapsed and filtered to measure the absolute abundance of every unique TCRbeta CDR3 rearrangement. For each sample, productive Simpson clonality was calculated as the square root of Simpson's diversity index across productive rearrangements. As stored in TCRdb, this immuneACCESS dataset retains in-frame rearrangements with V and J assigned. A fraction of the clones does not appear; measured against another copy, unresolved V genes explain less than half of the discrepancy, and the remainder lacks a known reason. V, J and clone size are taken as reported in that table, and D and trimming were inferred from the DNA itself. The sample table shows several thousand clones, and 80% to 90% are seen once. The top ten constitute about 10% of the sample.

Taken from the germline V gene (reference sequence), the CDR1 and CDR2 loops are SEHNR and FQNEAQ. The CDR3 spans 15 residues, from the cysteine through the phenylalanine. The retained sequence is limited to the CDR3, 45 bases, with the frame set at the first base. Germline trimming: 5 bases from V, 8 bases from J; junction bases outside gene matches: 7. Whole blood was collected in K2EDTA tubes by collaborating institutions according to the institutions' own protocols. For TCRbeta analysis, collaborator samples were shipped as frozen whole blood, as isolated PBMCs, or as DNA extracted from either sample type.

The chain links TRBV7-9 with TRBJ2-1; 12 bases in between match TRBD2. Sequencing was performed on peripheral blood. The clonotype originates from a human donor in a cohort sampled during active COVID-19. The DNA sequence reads TGTGCCAGCAGCCCGTGGACTAGCGGGGTACATGAGCAGTTCTTC. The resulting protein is CASSPWTSGVHEQFF.